These 27 T cell receptor beta chains were all obtained from the same sample, sequenced in a study of OX40 agonist ivuxolimab in advanced cancers. Profiling relied on immunoSEQ multiplex PCR, and the TCRdb table lists in-frame clones only, not all of them. This table has 90,000 or so clones, more than 85% appearing once. Material: CD4+ or CD8+ T cells sorted from blood, obtained in a trial of the OX40 agonist ivuxolimab. Receptor source: an adult with an advanced solid tumor such as melanoma, head and neck, liver or kidney cancer.

The chain joins TRBV6-5 to TRBJ1-3; D unclear. Per germline, CDR1 MNHEY and CDR2 SVGAGI. V lost 8 bases and J lost 1, with 12 bases in between. The CDR3 sequence is 14 residues long. CDR3 bases: TGTGCCAGCTCATCCCCCCCTTCTGGAAACACCATATATTTT. This codes for CASSSPPSGNTIYF.

This clone was observed once. The chain couples TRBV4-2 to TRBJ2-3; possible D gene TRBD2, 6 bases. The CDR3 sequence is 16 residues long. Germline V gene data show CDR1 as LGHNA and CDR2 as YNFKEQ. Trimming left V 1 base short and J 2 bases short, with 13 bases between. The CDR3 sequence is CASSQVGRGATDTQYF. The CDR3 region has the DNA TGTGCCAGCAGCCAAGTTGGGCGGGGAGCCACAGATACGCAGTATTTT.

The J gene is TRBJ2-3, the V gene TRBV9; perhaps TRBD1 as D (6 bases). Germline V gives CDR1 SGDLS, CDR2 YYNGEE. This CDR3 is built from 15 residues. V shed 3 bases and J shed 2 bases, with 13 bases lying between them. The chain's CDR3 is CASSAQGLDTDTQYF. In DNA, the CDR3 is TGTGCCAGCAGCGCCCAGGGGCTCGACACAGATACGCAGTATTTT.

This chain links TRBV11-2 with TRBJ1-2; D unclear. V was cut by 1 base and J by 0 bases, with 12 bases left in between. The CDR3 extends over 16 amino acids. The V gene's germline CDR1 is SGHAT and CDR2 FQNNGV. CDR3 nucleotide sequence: TGTGCCAGCAGCTTAGCGCCGCGTAGGGCTAACTATGGCTACACCTTC. Encoded protein: CASSLAPRRANYGYTF.

The rearrangement links TRBV7-3 to TRBJ2-3; the D is unclear. Germline V gene sequence: CDR1 SGHTA, CDR2 FQGTGA. This CDR3 comprises 14 residues. Trimming took 5 bases from V and 4 from J, leaving 13 bases between them. The CDR3 loop reads CASSKAGVADTQYF. CDR3 coding DNA: TGTGCCAGCAGCAAAGCCGGAGTCGCAGATACGCAGTATTTT.

This clone was seen once. The CDR3 DNA sequence: TGTGCCTGGACCACCCCAGGGGGCGAAAAACTGTTTTTT. This translates into CAWTTPGGEKLFF. This chain connects TRBV30 to TRBJ1-4, with TRBD1 matching 8 bases. The germline gives CDR1 GTSNPN, CDR2 SVGIG (reference sequence). The V gene end was trimmed by 4 bases and the J gene end by 8 bases; junction bases not matched to a gene: 6. The CDR3 is 13 amino acids.

The chain is built from TRBV2 and TRBJ2-6; D call uncertain. Trimming removed 5 bases at V and 5 bases at J, with 22 bases between. The CDR3 spans 18 residues. CDR1 and CDR2 from the germline V gene are SNHLY and FYNNEI. The CDR3 sequence: CASSHIPPIQSRANVLTF. The CDR3, as DNA: TGTGCCAGCAGTCATATCCCACCGATACAAAGTCGGGCCAACGTCCTGACTTTC.

The chain links TRBV18 to TRBJ2-3, with no clear D. CDR3 length: 14 amino acids. V lost 2 bases and J lost 1, with 7 bases in between. CDR1 is KGHSH and CDR2 is LQKENI in the germline V gene. The CDR3 region is CASSPGTGTDTQYF. As DNA, the CDR3 is TGTGCCAGCTCACCAGGAACGGGCACAGATACGCAGTATTTT.

This clone was seen more than once but under ten times. The chain combines TRBV7-9 with TRBJ2-5; the D is unclear. Germline V gives CDR1 SEHNR, CDR2 FQNEAQ (reference sequence). The V end was cut by 2 bases, the J end by 2 bases, with 9 bases between. The CDR3 is 14 amino acids. The CDR3 protein is CASSLSRLQETQYF. Here the CDR3 DNA reads TGTGCCAGCAGCTTAAGCAGGTTACAAGAGACCCAGTACTTC.

This chain joins TRBV27 and TRBJ1-2; 11 bases fit TRBD1. CDR1 and CDR2 (germline): MNHEY, SMNVEV (reference sequence). The CDR3 contains 14 residues. The J segment lost 7 bases and the V segment lost 0 bases, leaving 1 base of the junction unmatched. CDR3 DNA sequence: TGTGCCAGCAGTTTATCTGGGACAGGGGGTGGCTACACCTTC. It specifies CASSLSGTGGGYTF.

The chain is built from TRBV10-2 and TRBJ1-4; D is uncertain. Germline V gene sequence: CDR1 WSHSY, CDR2 SAAADI. The CDR3 runs 17 residues. The V gene lost 0 bases and the J gene lost 8 bases, with 19 bases spanning the gap. CDR3 nucleotides: TGCGCCAGCAGTGAGTCAAAACCGGGCGCCCGGCGGGAAAAACTGTTTTTT. Protein: CASSESKPGARREKLFF.

This chain joins TRBV6-1 and TRBJ1-1; D ambiguous. The germline V and J ends were trimmed by 6 bases and 2 bases, with 10 bases remaining between them. The CDR3 has 13 residues. Germline assignment: CDR1 MNHNS and CDR2 SASEGT. Here the CDR3 reads CASRPGFNTEAFF. The CDR3 bases are TGTGCCAGCAGACCGGGGTTCAACACTGAAGCTTTCTTT.

The V and J genes are TRBV28 and TRBJ1-1; D is perhaps TRBD1 (5 bases). Trimming left V 5 bases short and J 4 bases short, with 14 bases between. The length of the CDR3 is 14 residues. Per germline, CDR1 MDHEN and CDR2 SYDVKM. The CDR3 DNA reads as TGTGCCAGCAGTCCTCAGGGAGGGAGCACTGAAGCTTTCTTT. Its protein is CASSPQGGSTEAFF.

The genes are TRBV27 and TRBJ2-7, with no clear D. The CDR3 has 13 amino acids. With 3 bases removed from V and 0 bases from J, the gap between germline ends came to 6 bases. Germline V lookup: CDR1 MNHEY, CDR2 SMNVEV (reference sequence). The CDR3 DNA follows: TGTGCCAGCAGTTTCCTAGGCTCCTACGAGCAGTACTTC. This encodes CASSFLGSYEQYF.

V usage is TRBV5-6 and J usage is TRBJ2-5; D may be TRBD1 (6 bases). Germline V gene sequence: CDR1 SGHDT, CDR2 YYEEEE. CDR3 size: 15 residues. V was shortened by 2 bases and J by 5 bases, with 16 bases between the two germline ends. In nucleotides, the CDR3 is TGTGCCAGCAGCTTAAGGAACAGGGTCAGGGAGACCCAGTACTTC. Residues: CASSLRNRVRETQYF.

The rearrangement uses TRBV27 and TRBJ2-7; 9 nucleotides match TRBD1. V shed 0 bases and J 5 bases; nucleotides not matched to a gene: 5. Germline loops: CDR1 MNHEY, CDR2 SMNVEV (reference sequence). This CDR3 is built from 15 residues. The CDR3 DNA is TGTGCCAGCAGTTTATCGGGTGGGACAGGGAACGAGCAGTACTTC. Protein product: CASSLSGGTGNEQYF.

V gene TRBV19 combines with J gene TRBJ1-1, with D maybe TRBD1 (6 bases). The CDR3 spans 16 residues. Germline V gene data show CDR1 as LNHDA and CDR2 as SQIVND (reference sequence). V was clipped by 1 base and J by 5 bases, with 17 bases between them. The chain's CDR3 is CASSIAPWGARTEAFF. CDR3 nucleotide sequence: TGTGCCAGTAGTATAGCCCCTTGGGGGGCTAGGACTGAAGCTTTCTTT. The full variable domain, with the rest looked up from reference TRBV19 and TRBJ1-1, is DGGITQSPKYLFRKEGQNVTLSCEQNLNHDAMYWYRQDPGQGLRLIYYSQIVNDFQKGDIAEGYSVSREKKESFPLTVTSAQKNPTAFYLCASSIAPWGARTEAFFGQGTRLTVV.

V is TRBV10-2 and J is TRBJ2-5; 9 nucleotides match TRBD1. There are 14 residues in the CDR3. The germline V gene has CDR1 WSHSY and CDR2 SAAADI. V was clipped by 6 bases and J by 5 bases; unmatched bases: 7. CDR3 DNA sequence: TGCGCCAGCAGCCAACAGGGGGCGGGGGAGACCCAGTACTTC. It yields the protein CASSQQGAGETQYF.

CDR3 in amino acids: CASSLGAGMWNEQFF. The CDR3 DNA reads TGTGCCAGCAGCTTGGGGGCAGGGATGTGGAATGAGCAGTTCTTC. V and J are TRBV5-4 and TRBJ2-1; TRBD1 is a possible D gene (5 bases). The CDR3 extends over 15 amino acids. The germline V and J ends were trimmed by 0 bases and 7 bases, with 14 bases remaining between them. CDR1 is SGHNT, CDR2 YYREEE, per germline (reference sequence).

This chain joins TRBV28 and TRBJ2-7; either TRBD1 or TRBD2 may supply D (5 bases each). This CDR3 contains 14 residues. Germline CDR1 reads MDHEN; CDR2 reads SYDVKM. The ends were cut back, 6 bases at V and 3 bases at J, with 15 bases in the middle. The CDR3 sequence: CASRSGQVVYEQYF. The CDR3, as DNA: TGTGCCAGCAGGTCGGGGCAGGTAGTCTACGAGCAGTACTTC. Full variable domain (missing parts from reference TRBV28 and TRBJ2-7): DVKVTQSSRYLVKRTGEKVFLECVQDMDHENMFWYRQDPGLGLRLIYFSYDVKMKEKGDIPEGYSVSREKKERFSLILESASTNQTSMYLCASRSGQVVYEQYFGPGTRLTVT.

The rearrangement links TRBV29-1 to TRBJ1-1; D is perhaps TRBD1 (6 bases). The CDR3 contains 16 residues. The germline V gene has CDR1 SQVTM and CDR2 ANQGSEA. V was clipped by 4 bases and J by 1 base, with 19 bases between them. The CDR3 sequence is CSVVKGGAERNTEAFF. In DNA, the CDR3 is TGCAGCGTTGTAAAAGGGGGGGCGGAACGGAACACTGAAGCTTTCTTT.

CDR3 nucleotides: TGTGCCAGCAGCTTAGGACCCTCCCAGGGTATAGGCTACACCTTC. As protein: CASSLGPSQGIGYTF. The chain joins TRBV11-2 to TRBJ1-2, with D tentatively TRBD1 (5 bases). The CDR3 covers 15 residues. Trimming pared 1 base from V and 8 bases from J, leaving 17 bases between. Germline V gene data show CDR1 as SGHAT and CDR2 as FQNNGV. The whole variable domain, remainder taken from reference TRBV11-2 and TRBJ1-2, is EAGVAQSPRYKIIEKRQSVAFWCNPISGHATLYWYQQILGQGPKLLIQFQNNGVVDDSQLPKDRFSAERLKGVDSTLKIQPAKLEDSAVYLCASSLGPSQGIGYTFGSGTRLTVV.

The CDR3 is CASSLGTGKMDTQYF. As DNA, the CDR3 is TGCGCCAGCAGCTTAGGGACAGGGAAAATGGATACGCAGTATTTT. The chain employs TRBV5-1 and TRBJ2-3; 9 bases line up with TRBD1. Germline CDR1 reads SGHRS; CDR2 reads YFSETQ. Unmatched junction bases numbered 7, after V lost 2 bases and J lost 6 bases. The CDR3 extends over 15 amino acids.

V is TRBV6-5 and J is TRBJ2-5; D possibly matches TRBD1 or TRBD2 (6 bases each). Deletions cut 8 bases from V and 4 bases from J, with 11 bases between. CDR1 is MNHEY and CDR2 is SVGAGI in the germline V gene. The CDR3 spans 12 residues. CDR3 bases: TGTGCCAGCGGTGGGGGGCCAGAGACCCAGTACTTC. Amino acid sequence: CASGGGPETQYF.

The chain employs TRBV19 and TRBJ2-7; TRBD1 matches at 8 bases. CDR3 length: 18 amino acids. Germline CDR1 is LNHDA and CDR2 is SQIVND (reference sequence). V shed 5 bases, J shed 1 base, and the junction held 16 bases outside the gene matches. This CDR3 is CASSHRTGRSPSSYEQYF. The CDR3, as DNA: TGTGCCAGTAGTCACCGGACAGGGCGATCTCCCTCTTCCTACGAGCAGTACTTC.

The rearrangement joins TRBV28 to TRBJ2-7; TRBD1 matches 7 bases. This CDR3 is 17 amino acids long. V was clipped by 9 bases and J by 0 bases; unmatched bases: 17. In germline, CDR1 is MDHEN, CDR2 SYDVKM. Here the CDR3 DNA reads TGTGCCAGTCCACCTTCCCTGGGACAGTATATCTCCTACGAGCAGTACTTC. Amino acids: CASPPSLGQYISYEQYF.

V gene TRBV7-2 combines with J gene TRBJ1-1; no reliable D call. This CDR3 has 14 amino acids. The V gene's germline CDR1 is SGHTA and CDR2 FQGNSA. V lost 2 bases to trimming and J lost 3 bases, with 10 bases between them. CDR3 residues: CASSLKWSDTEAFF. CDR3 DNA sequence: TGTGCCAGCAGCTTAAAGTGGTCCGACACTGAAGCTTTCTTT.